This T cell receptor (beta chain) was sequenced during a study of tissue T cells after allogeneic stem cell transplantation. V lost 6 bases and J 7 bases, leaving 12 bases between the germline ends. The CDR3 runs to 12 residues. Germline CDR1 MNHEY, CDR2 SVGAGI. Survey-depth TCRbeta CDR3 sequencing reported V/J genes and productive frequencies. Profiled with immunoSEQ multiplex PCR; TCRdb holds only in-frame clones, not every one. The sample consists of 42,000 or so clones, roughly 90% of them appearing once. This clone was observed a few times. The V and J genes are TRBV6-5 and TRBJ1-2; D possibly corresponds to TRBD1 (6 bases). The sample in question was blood, obtained before transplantation. This receptor was obtained from a woman aged 40-70 years who later had graft-versus-host disease after an allogeneic stem cell transplant. CDR3 in amino acids: CASRAQGLGYTF. The CDR3 DNA sequence: TGTGCCAGCAGGGCACAGGGTCTTGGCTACACCTTC.